The 31 T cell receptor beta chains given below trace back to one sample, sequenced in a study of CD4 and CD8 cells across lung adenocarcinoma regions. TCRdb fed the PCR reads into MiXCR, producing one record per CDR3 protein. The sample has about 20,000 distinct CDR3 sequences; around 53% are singletons. Sequenced input: CD8+ T cells from the center of a lung tumor. The source of these receptors is a female donor with lung adenocarcinoma. The CD4 and CD8 labels of this study may be unreliable.

Worth noting for this clonotype: The junction shows a germline mismatch at one end, possibly a read error. The chain links TRBV27 to TRBJ2-3; no clear D. This CDR3 has 11 residues. Germline V lookup: CDR1 MNHEY, CDR2 SMNVEV (reference sequence). The CDR3 nucleotides are TGTGCCAGCGGGTTCTTAAATGAGCAGTATTTC. The encoded protein is CASGFLNEQYF.

The V and J genes are TRBV6-1 and TRBJ2-3, with D uncertain. The CDR3 sequence is 12 residues long. Looked up from germline, CDR1 is MNHNS and CDR2 is SASEGT. Trimming took off 2 bases at V and 6 bases at J, with 6 bases between the two ends. The CDR3 loop is CASSEPPDTQYF. The CDR3 DNA follows: TGTGCCAGCAGTGAACCACCTGATACGCAGTATTTT.

With regard to this clonotype: This CDR3 is missing its conserved last phenylalanine or tryptophan, likely due to a read error. The DNA is omitted, as the CDR3 cannot be located on it reliably, and the CDR3 follows TCRdb's listing. This chain uses TRBV27 with TRBJ2-3; the table's D gene call, TRBD1, was not cross checked with the DNA. The CDR3 extends over 13 residues, inclusive of both ends. Germline CDR1 is MNHEY and CDR2 is SMNVEV (reference sequence). CDR3 region: CASSLYQGETQYL.

This clonotype has at least ten counts. The genes are TRBV11-1 and TRBJ2-1; a possible D gene is TRBD2 (5 bases). With 3 bases removed from V and 0 bases from J, the gap between germline ends came to 15 bases. Germline CDR1 reads SGHAT; CDR2 reads FQDESV (reference sequence). The CDR3 is made up of 17 amino acids. The CDR3 protein is CASSFLGGRSSYNEQFF. The CDR3 bases are TGTGCCAGCAGCTTTTTAGGTGGGAGAAGCTCCTACAATGAGCAGTTCTTC.

The chain couples TRBV6-5 to TRBJ2-5; D unclear. The J call may be mistaken, given a closer DNA end match to TRBJ2-7. Germline V gene data show CDR1 as MNHEY and CDR2 as SVGAGI. The CDR3 length is 14 residues. CDR3 region: CASSYSLGPYEQYF. As DNA, the CDR3 is TGTGCCAGCAGTTACTCCCTAGGTCCCTACGAGCAGTACTTC.

Only a few counts were recorded for this clonotype. J is TRBJ2-5 and V is TRBV4-1; 7 nucleotides align to TRBD2. The tail of the sequence fits TRBJ2-7 better, so the J call may be wrong. This CDR3 has 16 residues. Germline V gene data show CDR1 as MGHRA and CDR2 as YSYEKL. Written as DNA, the CDR3 is TGCGCCAGCAGCCAGGCATCTAGCGGCCCCGTCTACGAGCAGTACTTC. It yields the protein CASSQASSGPVYEQYF.

V is TRBV6-1 and J is TRBJ2-1; D might be TRBD1 (6 bases). Germline CDR1 MNHNS, CDR2 SASEGT. The CDR3 extends over 13 amino acids. Between the trimmed V and J ends, which lost 4 bases and 7 bases, there was a span of 11 bases. The CDR3 region has the DNA TGTGCCAGCAGTGGAATAACAGGGAATGAGCAGTTCTTC. This sequence encodes CASSGITGNEQFF.

The chain joins TRBV6-1 to TRBJ2-4; 7 bases line up with TRBD2. This CDR3 comprises 16 residues. Per germline, CDR1 MNHNS and CDR2 SASEGT. The trim removed 6 bases at V and 13 bases at J, leaving 21 bases unmatched. CDR3 bases: TGTGCCAGCAGGGTCGGCGGGAGCTGTACCCAAGACACCCAGTACTTC. As protein: CASRVGGSCTQDTQYF.

The rearrangement uses TRBV6-5 and TRBJ2-2; D may match TRBD1 or TRBD2 (5 bases each). Germline assignment: CDR1 MNHEY and CDR2 SVGAGI. The V end lost 5 bases, the J end lost 16 bases, and 23 bases lay between the germline ends. CDR3 length: 14 residues. CDR3 in DNA: TGTGCCAGCAGTCACGGTGTGAGGGGCGATAAGCAGTTTTTT. This codes for CASSHGVRGDKQFF.

This chain joins TRBV9 and TRBJ2-3, with D possibly matching TRBD2 (8 bases). Germline assignment: CDR1 SGDLS and CDR2 YYNGEE. Deletions cut 4 bases from V and 2 bases from J, with 38 bases between. The CDR3 loop spans 23 amino acids. CDR3 loop: CASSPRRGMLAGNLRGPTDTQYF. The CDR3, as DNA: TGTGCCAGCAGCCCCCGTAGGGGGATGTTAGCGGGAAACCTGAGGGGGCCCACAGATACGCAGTATTTT.

To note about this clonotype: An end of the junction does not agree with germline; a read error may underlie this. J is TRBJ2-3 and V is TRBV6-1; D may correspond to TRBD1 or TRBD2 (5 bases each). Germline V gene sequence: CDR1 MNHNS, CDR2 SASEGT. The CDR3 totals 15 residues. This CDR3 is CAAEKRGRAPDTQYF. The CDR3 nucleotides are TGTGCCGCGGAGAAACGGGGCCGAGCGCCAGATACGCAGTATTTC.

This clonotype showed up just once. The chain couples TRBV6-1 to TRBJ2-1; D may be TRBD2 (5 bases). The end of the DNA fits TRBJ2-5 better, so the J call may be wrong. The CDR3 is 14 amino acids. The germline V gene has CDR1 MNHNS and CDR2 SASEGT. The CDR3 DNA is TGTGCCAGCAGTGAAGGGGTAGCGTGGGAGACCCAGTACTTC. Residues: CASSEGVAWETQYF.

Within the sample, this clonotype is medium-sized. This chain uses TRBV6-5 with TRBJ2-6, with 13 bases identical to TRBD2. Germline lookup yields CDR1 MNHEY and CDR2 SVGAGI. This CDR3 contains 22 residues. Trimming took 2 bases from V and 1 from J; bases not matched to a gene: 14. CDR3 coding DNA: TGTGCCAGCAGTTACGACCCCGGGACTAGCGGGGTTAGCAGATCTGGGGCCAACGTCCTGACTTTC. It is translated as CASSYDPGTSGVSRSGANVLTF.

This clonotype was counted ten times or more. This chain uses TRBV27 with TRBJ2-1; 10 positions agree with TRBD2. Germline V gene data show CDR1 as MNHEY and CDR2 as SMNVEV (reference sequence). V shed 6 bases, J shed 0 bases, and the junction held 8 bases outside the gene matches. This CDR3 has 17 residues. The CDR3 sequence: CASSAGLAISSYNEQFF. DNA for the CDR3: TGTGCCAGCAGCGCGGGACTAGCGATTAGCTCCTACAATGAGCAGTTCTTC.

The CDR3 DNA follows: TGTGCCAGCAGCCCCTTGGGAGAGACCCAGTACTTC. Its protein product is CASSPLGETQYF. This rearrangement joins TRBV14 to TRBJ2-5; D uncertain. Deletions cut 4 bases from V and 4 bases from J, with 7 bases between. This CDR3 comprises 12 residues. CDR1 SGHDN and CDR2 FVKESK come from the germline V gene.

The sample holds many counts of this clonotype. CDR3 residues: CASSLMGRETEAFF. The CDR3 coding sequence is TGTGCCAGCAGTTTAATGGGTAGGGAAACTGAAGCTTTCTTT. The chain employs TRBV12-3 or TRBV12-4 and TRBJ1-1; D is unclear. V dropped 2 bases and J dropped 5 bases, with 12 bases sitting between them. The CDR3 length is 14 residues.

The table lists this clonotype with many counts. V gene TRBV12-3 or TRBV12-4 combines with J gene TRBJ2-5; D may correspond to TRBD1 or TRBD2 (5 bases each). The CDR3 runs to 13 residues. V was pared by 1 base and J by 4 bases, with 7 bases between. The CDR3 bases are TGTGCCAGCAGTTTAGGAGGGGTAGAGACCCAGTACTTC. Amino acid sequence: CASSLGGVETQYF.

The genes are TRBV6-1 and TRBJ2-1; tentative D call: TRBD1 (5 bases). The CDR3 covers 16 residues. CDR1 is MNHNS and CDR2 is SASEGT in the germline V gene. V lost 6 bases, J lost 1 base, and 16 bases lay in between. CDR3 DNA: TGTGCCAGCAGATCCACAGGAGAAGGATCCTACAATGAGCAGTTCTTC. Translated: CASRSTGEGSYNEQFF.

The chain couples TRBV15 to TRBJ2-1; 10 nucleotides align to TRBD1. CDR1 and CDR2 (germline): LNHNV, YYDKDF (reference sequence). The CDR3 is 15 amino acids. V dropped 1 base and J dropped 6; count of bases not matched to a gene: 3. This chain's CDR3 is CATSRVDRGLNEQFF. The CDR3 DNA sequence: TGTGCCACCAGCAGAGTTGACAGGGGGCTCAATGAGCAGTTCTTC. Full variable domain (missing parts from reference TRBV15 and TRBJ2-1): DAMVIQNPRYQVTQFGKPVTLSCSQTLNHNVMYWYQQKSSQAPKLLFHYYDKDFNNEADTPDNFQSRRPNTSFCFLDIRSPGLGDTAMYLCATSRVDRGLNEQFFGPGTRLTVL.

This clonotype is medium-sized in the sample. V usage is TRBV28 and J usage is TRBJ2-1; 8 positions agree with TRBD1. Germline V gene lookup returns CDR1 MDHEN and CDR2 SYDVKM. The CDR3 is made up of 19 amino acids. J lost 3 bases, V lost 1 base, and 14 bases had no gene match. The DNA for the CDR3 is TGTGCCAGCAGTTTATTCTGGACAGGGAAAGGTTTAAGCTACAATGAGCAGTTCTTC. It translates to CASSLFWTGKGLSYNEQFF.

The chain has TRBV10-2 and TRBJ2-1, with D hard to call. Germline-derived CDR1 and CDR2 are WSHSY and SAAADI. This CDR3 is 11 amino acids long. V gave up 4 bases and J gave up 14 bases, with 12 bases separating them. DNA for the CDR3: TGCGCCAGCAGTGTAGGCTGGAATGAGTTCTTC. It specifies CASSVGWNEFF.

This clonotype was observed a few times. V and J are TRBV27 and TRBJ1-2, with D possibly matching TRBD1 (5 bases). Trimming stripped 5 bases from V and 3 bases from J, with 10 bases between. The CDR3 length is 13 residues. Germline CDR1 is MNHEY and CDR2 is SMNVEV (reference sequence). CDR3 in DNA: TGTGCCAGCAGTCCAGGGCTCGACTATGGCTACACCTTC. This encodes CASSPGLDYGYTF.

This clonotype was counted ten times or more. The chain recombines TRBV7-8 with TRBJ2-1, with D unresolved. This CDR3 contains 13 residues. Trimming pared 2 bases from V and 4 bases from J, leaving 6 bases between. The germline gives CDR1 SGHVS, CDR2 FQNEAQ. DNA of the CDR3: TGTGCCAGCAGCTTACGCCCATACAATGAGCAGTTCTTC. This translates into CASSLRPYNEQFF.

This clonotype came up a few times. The chain has TRBV10-2 and TRBJ2-5, with D tentatively TRBD1 (6 bases). The J call is in doubt because the DNA end fits TRBJ2-7 better. The CDR3 loop spans 15 amino acids. Germline CDR1 reads WSHSY; CDR2 reads SAAADI. CDR3 sequence: CASSGPWDTDYEQYF. Written as DNA, the CDR3 is TGCGCCAGCAGTGGGCCATGGGACACCGACTACGAGCAGTACTTC.

By share, this clonotype counts as large. This chain links TRBV6-5 with TRBJ1-1; D uncertain. Deletions cut 5 bases from V and 5 bases from J, with 15 bases between. CDR1 and CDR2 from the germline V gene are MNHEY and SVGAGI. This CDR3 is built from 14 residues. The CDR3 protein is CASSPDGVWTEAFF. The CDR3, as DNA: TGTGCCAGCAGTCCGGACGGGGTCTGGACTGAAGCTTTCTTT.

The rearrangement uses TRBV6-6 and TRBJ2-4; no definite D call. The CDR3 is 17 residues long. V lost 2 bases, J lost 1 base, and 15 bases lay in between. Germline V gene sequence: CDR1 MNHNY, CDR2 SVGAGI (reference sequence). The CDR3 reads CASSYGQRTAAKNIQYF. Here the CDR3 DNA reads TGTGCCAGCAGTTACGGGCAGCGAACAGCGGCCAAAAACATTCAGTACTTC.

The genes are TRBV10-2 and TRBJ2-5, with D perhaps assigned TRBD1 or TRBD2 (5 bases each). The DNA matches TRBJ2-7 better at its end, which makes the J call doubtful. The CDR3 totals 13 residues. Germline-derived CDR1 and CDR2 are WSHSY and SAAADI. The CDR3 coding sequence is TGCGCCAGCAGTGATTTGAGGGGCTACGAGCAGTACTTC. Translated: CASSDLRGYEQYF.

Turning to this clonotype: A much larger clonotype is one base distant, so this may be a read error. The V call is TRBV7-2, the J call TRBJ2-4; D may match TRBD1 or TRBD2 (5 bases each). The V end was cut by 1 base, the J end by 10 bases, with 11 bases between. The CDR3 totals 13 residues. In germline, CDR1 is SGHTA, CDR2 FQGNSA. CDR3 protein: CASSLGDGKIQYF. In DNA, the CDR3 is TGTGCCAGCAGCTTAGGGGACGGAAAGATTCAGTACTTC.

In its sample, this clonotype was seen a few times. The rearrangement uses TRBV6-1 and TRBJ2-3, with 7 bases matching TRBD2. V was clipped by 2 bases and J by 0 bases; unmatched bases: 5. The CDR3 runs to 16 residues. Germline V gene data show CDR1 as MNHNS and CDR2 as SASEGT. CDR3 in DNA: TGTGCCAGCAGTGAATCCCCTAGCGGCAGCACAGATACGCAGTATTTT. Translated: CASSESPSGSTDTQYF.

The CDR3 loop is CASGRGSTDTQYF. The DNA of the CDR3 is TGCGCCAGCGGACGGGGGAGCACAGATACGCAGTATTTT. The V and J genes are TRBV10-1 and TRBJ2-3, with D possibly being TRBD2 (6 bases). Trimming left V 8 bases short and J 0 bases short, with 9 bases between. The length of the CDR3 is 13 residues. Germline CDR1 is WNHNN and CDR2 is SYGVQD (reference sequence).

Notes on this clonotype: A read error may account for a junction end that differs from germline. The CDR3 here is CAGSLGGGDQDTQYF. The CDR3 region has the DNA TGTGCCGGGAGCCTCGGCGGGGGTGACCAAGACACCCAGTACTTC. The chain joins TRBV27 to TRBJ2-5, with 7 bases fitting TRBD2. Per germline, CDR1 MNHEY and CDR2 SMNVEV (reference sequence). The CDR3 runs to 15 residues.